The 26 T cell receptor beta chains below all came from one sample that was sequenced in a study of blood T cell repertoires in COVID-19. The table came from immunoSEQ multiplex PCR; TCRdb's copy has only in-frame clones and leaves some out. The sample holds about 140,000 clones, about 87% seen once. Source material: peripheral blood. The receptors were sampled from a human donor in a cohort sampled during active COVID-19.

This clone was seen once. V and J are TRBV28 and TRBJ2-4; 8 positions match TRBD2. Germline V gives CDR1 MDHEN, CDR2 SYDVKM. With V trimmed by 7 bases and J by 0 bases, 14 bases remained unmatched. This CDR3 region has 18 residues. CDR3 amino acids: CASTSSYREGTAKNIQYF. The CDR3 DNA reads TGTGCCAGCACCTCATCATACCGGGAGGGAACAGCCAAAAACATTCAGTACTTC.

The V and J genes are TRBV28 and TRBJ1-6, with 8 bases lining up with TRBD1. The germline V gene encodes CDR1 MDHEN and CDR2 SYDVKM. This CDR3 region has 14 residues. V lost 4 bases, J lost 7 bases, and 3 bases stayed unmatched. The CDR3 region is CASSSPGGNSPLHF. CDR3 nucleotides: TGTGCCAGCAGTTCCCCAGGGGGCAATTCACCCCTCCACTTT.

The V and J genes are TRBV3-1 (or the pseudogene TRBV3-2) and TRBJ2-2; possible D gene TRBD2, 6 bases. Looked up from germline, CDR1 is LGHDT and CDR2 is YNNKEL (reference sequence). The CDR3 sequence is 13 residues long. Trimming removed 5 bases from V and 5 bases from J, with 9 bases in between. The CDR3, as DNA: TGTGCCAGCAGCAATAGCGGTACCGGGGAGCTGTTTTTT. Its protein product is CASSNSGTGELFF.

The chain carries TRBV24-1 and TRBJ2-1, with D tentatively TRBD2 (6 bases). Per germline, CDR1 KGHDR and CDR2 SFDVKD. V was trimmed by 10 bases and J by 0 bases, leaving 12 bases between them. This CDR3 contains 14 residues. The CDR3 loop reads CATARDSSYNEQFF. The CDR3 DNA reads as TGTGCCACTGCGCGGGATAGCTCCTACAATGAGCAGTTCTTC.

Concerning this clone: At the DNA level, this CDR3 is encoded by other sequences in the same sample as well. The chain links TRBV19 to TRBJ1-1, with TRBD1 as a possible D gene (5 bases). Deletions cut 4 bases from V and 4 bases from J, with 10 bases between. Germline CDR1 reads LNHDA; CDR2 reads SQIVND (reference sequence). CDR3 length: 13 residues. The CDR3 DNA reads as TGTGCCAGTAGTACGAGGGGAGGCACTGAAGCTTTCTTT. Encoded protein: CASSTRGGTEAFF. The full variable domain, rest sourced from reference TRBV19 and TRBJ1-1, is DGGITQSPKYLFRKEGQNVTLSCEQNLNHDAMYWYRQDPGQGLRLIYYSQIVNDFQKGDIAEGYSVSREKKESFPLTVTSAQKNPTAFYLCASSTRGGTEAFFGQGTRLTVV.

The chain has TRBV7-9 and TRBJ1-1, with a possible D match to TRBD1 (6 bases). The CDR3 contains 16 residues. Trimming shortened V by 2 bases and J by 5 bases, and 18 bases separated the two germline ends. Germline-derived CDR1 and CDR2 are SEHNR and FQNEAQ (reference sequence). In DNA form, the CDR3 reads TGTGCCAGCAGCTTACTCGGTAGGGGGGGAGAGACTGAAGCTTTCTTT. It specifies CASSLLGRGGETEAFF.

The chain carries TRBV6-4 and TRBJ2-5; 9 positions match TRBD1. J gave up 5 bases and V 7 bases, and 11 bases lay outside the gene matches. The CDR3 consists of 15 residues. The V gene's germline CDR1 is MRHNA and CDR2 SNTAGT. The CDR3 bases are TGTGCCAGCACGGGGCGGGACAGGGCGCCGGAGACCCAGTACTTC. It yields the protein CASTGRDRAPETQYF.

This clone was counted a few times. The chain joins TRBV28 to TRBJ2-1; 7 nucleotides agree with TRBD2. V dropped 6 bases and J dropped 3; count of bases not matched to a gene: 5. There are 14 residues in the CDR3. Germline loops: CDR1 MDHEN, CDR2 SYDVKM. The CDR3 nucleotides read TGTGCCAGCAGCCCTAGCGGAGTCTACAATGAGCAGTTCTTC. It translates to CASSPSGVYNEQFF. The variable domain in full, with the rest retrieved from reference TRBV28 and TRBJ2-1, is DVKVTQSSRYLVKRTGEKVFLECVQDMDHENMFWYRQDPGLGLRLIYFSYDVKMKEKGDIPEGYSVSREKKERFSLILESASTNQTSMYLCASSPSGVYNEQFFGPGTRLTVL.

This chain joins TRBV10-2 and TRBJ2-3; 8 bases align to TRBD2. Trimming at V came to 2 bases and at J to 8 bases, leaving 9 bases not matched to a gene. The germline V gene has CDR1 WSHSY and CDR2 SAAADI. The CDR3 runs to 15 residues. The CDR3 region is CASSEGYGGAATQYF. The CDR3 DNA sequence: TGCGCCAGCAGTGAGGGGTACGGGGGGGCCGCTACGCAGTATTTT.

V is TRBV5-1 and J is TRBJ2-7; 9 bases map to TRBD1. J was trimmed by 5 bases and V by 4 bases; bases with no gene match: 10. Germline V gene lookup returns CDR1 SGHRS and CDR2 YFSETQ. The CDR3 is 15 amino acids. The DNA for the CDR3 is TGCGCCAGCAGCCCCGGGACAGGGCCGTGGGACGAGCAGTACTTC. Translation: CASSPGTGPWDEQYF.

About this clone: A junction boundary mismatches the germline segment, possibly from a read error. The chain uses TRBV28 and TRBJ2-7, with D uncertain. The CDR3 is 11 residues long. Germline loops: CDR1 MDHEN, CDR2 SYDVKM. The DNA of the CDR3 is TGTGCCAGCAGTTTTTCCTTCGAGCAGTACTTC. Translation: CASSFSFEQYF.

CDR3 DNA sequence: TGCGCCAGCAGCCAGGGGACAGGCCCAGAGCAGTTCTTC. As protein: CASSQGTGPEQFF. The chain combines TRBV4-1 with TRBJ2-1; TRBD1 matches 8 bases. The CDR3 sequence is 13 residues long. Looked up from germline, CDR1 is MGHRA and CDR2 is YSYEKL. J lost 10 bases, V lost 3 bases, and 5 bases had no gene match.

The chain is built from TRBV5-1 and TRBJ2-2; 7 positions agree with TRBD1. This CDR3 has 16 amino acids. Germline V gives CDR1 SGHRS, CDR2 YFSETQ. Trimming removed 4 bases from V and 3 bases from J; junction bases left unmatched: 9. The CDR3 loop reads CASSPFRGPDTGELFF. CDR3 in DNA: TGCGCCAGCAGCCCTTTTAGGGGGCCGGACACCGGGGAGCTGTTTTTT.

The rearrangement links TRBV6-2 or TRBV6-3 to TRBJ1-1; 8 nucleotides align to TRBD1. Trimming cost V 5 bases and J 10 bases; bases outside gene matches: 15. This CDR3 comprises 15 residues. CDR1 is MNHEY and CDR2 is SVGEGT in the germline V gene. DNA of the CDR3: TGTGCCAGCAGTACGACAGGGGATGGATTGGGGGTAGCTTTCTTT. Residues: CASSTTGDGLGVAFF.

The V gene is TRBV9, the J gene TRBJ1-3; D gene ambiguous. V dropped 0 bases and J dropped 0 bases, with 4 bases sitting between them. Germline V gene sequence: CDR1 SGDLS, CDR2 YYNGEE. This CDR3 comprises 14 residues. CDR3 DNA sequence: TGTGCCAGCAGCGTAGGGAGCTCTGGAAACACCATATATTTT. This sequence encodes CASSVGSSGNTIYF.

This clone has more than one count but fewer than ten. The CDR3 region has the DNA TGTGCCAGCGACAGGGTCTCCTACGAGCAGTACTTC. This codes for CASDRVSYEQYF. The chain carries TRBV2 and TRBJ2-7, with TRBD1 matching over 7 bases. J was trimmed by 0 bases and V by 8 bases; bases with no gene match: 1. The V gene's germline CDR1 is SNHLY and CDR2 FYNNEI. The CDR3 loop spans 12 amino acids.

The rearrangement uses TRBV29-1 and TRBJ2-7, with 10 nucleotides matching TRBD1. This CDR3 comprises 13 residues. V lost 6 bases, J lost 0 bases, and 2 bases stayed unmatched. CDR1 is SQVTM and CDR2 is ANQGSEA in the germline V gene. The CDR3 nucleotides are TGCAGCGTCCGGGACAGGGGCTCCTACGAGCAGTACTTC. Its translation: CSVRDRGSYEQYF.

The chain couples TRBV6-5 to TRBJ1-3; 9 nucleotides match TRBD1. J lost 8 bases, V lost 6 bases, and 5 bases had no gene match. The CDR3 totals 13 residues. Germline V gene lookup returns CDR1 MNHEY and CDR2 SVGAGI. The CDR3 spells CASRWTGEDTIYF. The DNA of the CDR3 is TGTGCCAGCAGGTGGACAGGGGAGGACACCATATATTTT.

The chain recombines TRBV12-3 or TRBV12-4 with TRBJ2-7, with 8 positions matching TRBD2. With 6 bases clipped from V and 5 bases from J, the junction kept 3 bases outside the gene matches. The CDR3 is made up of 12 amino acids. The CDR3 DNA reads TGTGCCAGCAGAGCGGGAGTCGACGAGCAGTACTTC. Translation gives CASRAGVDEQYF.

The chain combines TRBV19 with TRBJ2-2; 8 nucleotides match TRBD2. The CDR3 is 16 amino acids. Germline V gives CDR1 LNHDA, CDR2 SQIVND (reference sequence). V was pared by 7 bases and J by 3 bases, with 10 bases of the junction left unmatched. The CDR3 spells CASTRGGAGHTGELFF. The CDR3 DNA reads as TGTGCCAGTACCCGGGGGGGGGCAGGTCACACCGGGGAGCTGTTTTTT.

This clone was counted at least ten times. This sequence joins TRBV7-8 and TRBJ2-1; 14 positions agree with TRBD2. CDR3 length: 19 amino acids. V shed 1 base, J shed 9 bases, and the junction held 14 bases outside the gene matches. Germline values: CDR1 SGHVS, CDR2 FQNEAQ. The CDR3 DNA reads TGTGCCAGCAGCTTAGGAGGAGTCTCCGGGACTAGCGGGAGTGGTGAGCAGTTCTTC. It codes for CASSLGGVSGTSGSGEQFF.

This chain uses TRBV29-1 with TRBJ1-1; D remains unclear. Germline values: CDR1 SQVTM, CDR2 ANQGSEA. The CDR3 has 11 amino acids. V lost 4 bases, J lost 10 bases, and 13 bases lay in between. DNA of the CDR3: TGCAGCGTTGCAACGGGAGTCGTAGCTTTCTTT. Its translation: CSVATGVVAFF.

This clone came up once. CDR3 sequence (DNA): TGTGCCAGCAGCATGACTAGCGGGGGCCAGAACACCGGGGAGCTGTTTTTT. Protein product: CASSMTSGGQNTGELFF. The chain carries TRBV13 and TRBJ2-2, with 12 bases matching TRBD2. This CDR3 has 17 amino acids. Per germline, CDR1 PRHDT and CDR2 FYEKMQ (reference sequence). V shed 5 bases, J shed 1 base, and the junction held 5 bases outside the gene matches.

With respect to this clone: This CDR3 is also generated by other DNA sequences in the sample. The chain employs TRBV7-9 and TRBJ1-1; weak D call: TRBD1 (5 bases). CDR3 length equals 13 residues. CDR1 SEHNR and CDR2 FQNEAQ come from the germline V gene (reference sequence). With 4 bases removed from V and 1 base from J, the gap between germline ends came to 7 bases. The CDR3 loop is CASSSTGNTEAFF. CDR3 nucleotide sequence: TGTGCCAGCAGCTCTACAGGGAACACTGAAGCTTTCTTT. The whole variable domain, remainder taken from reference TRBV7-9 and TRBJ1-1, is DTGVSQNPRHKITKRGQNVTFRCDPISEHNRLYWYRQTLGQGPEFLTYFQNEAQLEKSRLLSDRFSAERPKGSFSTLEIQRTEQGDSAMYLCASSSTGNTEAFFGQGTRLTVV.

CDR3 bases: TGTGCCAAGCCGACAGGGACTCACAGACTAGAGACCCAGTACTTC. It specifies CAKPTGTHRLETQYF. The rearrangement links TRBV19 to TRBJ2-5, with a weak D call TRBD1 (7 bases). Germline CDR1 and CDR2: LNHDA and SQIVND (reference sequence). The CDR3 extends over 15 amino acids. Deletions cut 10 bases from V and 4 bases from J, with 22 bases between.

V is TRBV7-2 and J is TRBJ2-2; 11 bases match TRBD2. In germline, CDR1 is SGHTA, CDR2 FQGNSA. V lost 4 bases and J lost 4; bases outside the gene matches: 5. There are 16 residues in the CDR3. The CDR3 DNA sequence: TGTGCCAGCAGCTCTCCGGGACTAGCGGCCACCGGGGAGCTGTTTTTT. Its translation: CASSSPGLAATGELFF. The full variable domain, in which reference TRBV7-2 and TRBJ2-2 provide the parts outside the CDR3, is GAGVSQSPSNKVTEKGKDVELRCDPISGHTALYWYRQSLGQGLEFLIYFQGNSAPDKSGLPSDRFSAERTGGSVSTLTIQRTQQEDSAVYLCASSSPGLAATGELFFGEGSRLTVL.